The 26 T cell receptor beta chains below all came from one sample that was sequenced in a study of identical twins. TCRdb processed the 5' RACE reads anew with MiXCR; each CDR3 protein has one entry. The sample holds hundreds of thousands of distinct CDR3 sequences, approximately 13% seen once. These sequences were also reported in another study, on yellow fever vaccine responses in identical twins.

Material for sequencing was CD8+ T cells sorted from blood. The source is a young woman in good health.

This clonotype has only a few counts. The genes are TRBV29-1 and TRBJ2-1; D not resolved. The CDR3 totals 16 residues. Germline V gene data show CDR1 as SQVTM and CDR2 as ANQGSEA. The V end was cut by 0 bases, the J end by 0 bases, with 12 bases between. The DNA of the CDR3 is TGCAGCGTTGAAGATCTGCCCGGAAGCTCCTACAATGAGCAGTTCTTC. It yields the protein CSVEDLPGSSYNEQFF.

V gene TRBV14 combines with J gene TRBJ2-1; TRBD2 is a possible D gene (6 bases). The CDR3 is made up of 15 amino acids. Germline loops: CDR1 SGHDN, CDR2 FVKESK. Between the trimmed V and J ends, which lost 1 base and 3 bases, there was a span of 10 bases. CDR3 nucleotide sequence: TGTGCCAGCAGCCAAGTTGGGACTTTCTACAATGAGCAGTTCTTC. Encoded protein: CASSQVGTFYNEQFF.

Only a few counts were recorded for this clonotype. The gene calls are TRBV6-2 or TRBV6-3 and TRBJ2-1; possible D gene TRBD1, 5 bases. Germline loops: CDR1 MNHEY, CDR2 SVGEGT. Trimming stripped 2 bases from V and 3 bases from J, with 5 bases between. This CDR3 is 13 amino acids long. CDR3 in amino acids: CASSYGHYNEQFF. The CDR3 region has the DNA TGTGCCAGCAGTTACGGACACTACAATGAGCAGTTCTTC.

The rearrangement uses TRBV2 and TRBJ1-1; D not resolved. The germline V gene has CDR1 SNHLY and CDR2 FYNNEI. Trimming left V 8 bases short and J 1 base short, with 11 bases between. The CDR3 is 13 residues long. The CDR3 region has the DNA TGTGCCAGCGTAAGTCAAACGAACACTGAAGCTTTCTTT. It specifies CASVSQTNTEAFF.

Only a few counts were recorded for this clonotype. The chain recombines TRBV9 with TRBJ2-3, with TRBD1 identical over 9 bases. The length of the CDR3 is 19 residues. The junction had 18 bases not matched to a gene; V was cut back by 4 bases and J by 3 bases. Germline assignment: CDR1 SGDLS and CDR2 YYNGEE. The CDR3 is CASSTPGTGNSPGTDTQYF. CDR3 in DNA: TGTGCCAGCAGCACTCCCGGGACAGGGAATTCACCAGGGACAGATACGCAGTATTTT.

This clonotype was counted many times. CDR3 DNA: TGTGCCAGCAGCTGGGGGCAGGGGGTTTACAATGAGCAGTTCTTC. It translates to CASSWGQGVYNEQFF. The rearrangement uses TRBV7-9 and TRBJ2-1; 7 nucleotides agree with TRBD1. The CDR3 extends over 15 amino acids. V was clipped by 4 bases and J by 4 bases; unmatched bases: 7. Germline V gives CDR1 SEHNR, CDR2 FQNEAQ (reference sequence).

The CDR3 DNA reads as TGTGCCAGCAGCTCAGGGATTAGCGGGAGTATTACAGATACGCAGTATTTT. It codes for CASSSGISGSITDTQYF. The chain couples TRBV7-9 to TRBJ2-3; 9 nucleotides align to TRBD2. Trimming cost V 4 bases and J 3 bases; bases outside gene matches: 11. The CDR3 length is 17 residues. CDR1 is SEHNR and CDR2 is FQNEAQ in the germline V gene (reference sequence).

V gene TRBV7-9 combines with J gene TRBJ2-5; weak D call: TRBD2 (6 bases). Trimming took 7 bases from V and 5 from J, leaving 20 bases between them. CDR1 SEHNR and CDR2 FQNEAQ come from the germline V gene (reference sequence). This CDR3 contains 15 residues. The CDR3 sequence: CASNSDRLVEETQYF. The CDR3 region has the DNA TGTGCCAGCAACTCTGACAGACTAGTAGAGGAGACCCAGTACTTC.

This clonotype was found a few times. The V gene is TRBV28, the J gene TRBJ1-5; D gene unclear. There are 15 residues in the CDR3. V was clipped by 5 bases and J by 2 bases, with 13 bases between them. In germline, CDR1 is MDHEN, CDR2 SYDVKM. CDR3 loop: CASSGGQRGNQPQHF. The CDR3 nucleotides read TGTGCCAGCAGTGGTGGGCAGAGGGGCAATCAGCCCCAGCATTTT. The full variable domain, rest sourced from reference TRBV28 and TRBJ1-5, is DVKVTQSSRYLVKRTGEKVFLECVQDMDHENMFWYRQDPGLGLRLIYFSYDVKMKEKGDIPEGYSVSREKKERFSLILESASTNQTSMYLCASSGGQRGNQPQHFGDGTRLSIL.

A remark on this clonotype: The CDR3 carries no conserved terminal phenylalanine or tryptophan, so it likely arises from a read error. This chain links TRBV2 with TRBJ2-7; maybe TRBD2 (6 bases). The V and J ends lost 7 bases and 2 bases respectively, with 18 bases between them. The CDR3 runs 15 residues. Germline V gene data show CDR1 as SNHLY and CDR2 as FYNNEI. The CDR3 spells CASTSGGLLPYEQYL. Here the CDR3 DNA reads TGTGCCAGCACCTCCGGGGGACTTTTACCCTACGAGCAGTACCTC.

This clonotype was recorded a few times. This rearrangement joins TRBV4-1 to TRBJ2-7, with D possibly being TRBD2 (6 bases). The length of the CDR3 is 15 residues. The V end lost 2 bases, the J end lost 4 bases, and 15 bases lay between the germline ends. The germline CDR1 and CDR2 sequences are MGHRA and YSYEKL. The DNA of the CDR3 is TGCGCCAGCAGCCAAACCGGGACTGGAGTGTACGAGCAGTACTTC. It codes for CASSQTGTGVYEQYF.

The chain combines TRBV7-8 with TRBJ2-1; 12 bases fit TRBD2. CDR3 length: 17 residues. The junction had 9 bases not matched to a gene; V was cut back by 0 bases and J by 9 bases. Germline values: CDR1 SGHVS, CDR2 FQNEAQ. This chain's CDR3 is CASSLALAGGPVGEQFF. The CDR3 DNA follows: TGTGCCAGCAGCTTAGCGCTAGCGGGGGGGCCAGTTGGTGAGCAGTTCTTC.

This clonotype was counted ten times or more. This rearrangement joins TRBV7-9 to TRBJ2-1, with 13 bases matching TRBD2. Germline V CDR1 and CDR2: SEHNR, FQNEAQ (reference sequence). CDR3 length: 16 residues. V trimming: 4 bases; J trimming: 8 bases; junction bases outside the gene matches: 8. The CDR3 reads CASSSFTSGRVYEQFF. The CDR3 DNA follows: TGTGCCAGCAGCTCCTTCACTAGCGGGAGGGTCTATGAGCAGTTCTTC.

The chain carries TRBV18 and TRBJ2-3; the match to TRBD2 covers 12 bases. CDR1 is KGHSH, CDR2 LQKENI, per germline. With 3 bases clipped from V and 10 bases from J, the junction kept 14 bases outside the gene matches. CDR3 length: 17 residues. CDR3 nucleotide sequence: TGTGCCAGCTCACCGTGGCTAGCGGGAGGGCCTACTGTGGCGCAGTATTTT. It specifies CASSPWLAGGPTVAQYF.

J is TRBJ1-1 and V is TRBV9; D not certain. This CDR3 comprises 14 residues. Germline values: CDR1 SGDLS, CDR2 YYNGEE. With 2 bases removed from V and 1 base from J, the gap between germline ends came to 9 bases. The DNA for the CDR3 is TGTGCCAGCAGCGTGTTCAGTTCGAACACTGAAGCTTTCTTT. This encodes CASSVFSSNTEAFF.

This clonotype appeared a few times. The V and J genes are TRBV11-2 and TRBJ2-2; 12 nucleotides align to TRBD1. With V trimmed by 5 bases and J by 7 bases, 11 bases remained unmatched. Germline loops: CDR1 SGHAT, CDR2 FQNNGV. This CDR3 comprises 17 residues. The CDR3 bases are TGTGCCAGCAGCCGCTTTGGGACAGGGGGCGCGATCGGGGAGCTGTTTTTT. Translating it yields CASSRFGTGGAIGELFF.

At least ten counts were recorded for this clonotype. The chain is built from TRBV5-5 and TRBJ2-7, with 12 bases identical to TRBD2. The CDR3 totals 18 residues. V trimming: 6 bases; J trimming: 0 bases; junction bases outside the gene matches: 13. Germline CDR1 reads SGHKS; CDR2 reads YYEKEE (reference sequence). The CDR3 loop is CASKRTSGALGGSYEQYF. In DNA, the CDR3 is TGTGCCAGCAAGAGGACTAGCGGGGCCCTAGGGGGCTCCTACGAGCAGTACTTC.

This clonotype was counted a few times. The V call is TRBV2, the J call TRBJ2-7; D is unclear. Germline V CDR1 and CDR2: SNHLY, FYNNEI. V was pared by 6 bases and J by 3 bases, with 9 bases between. CDR3 length: 12 residues. The CDR3 spells CASSGPFYEQYF. CDR3 bases: TGTGCCAGCAGCGGCCCTTTCTACGAGCAGTACTTC.

The gene calls are TRBV18 and TRBJ2-5, with D possibly TRBD2 on 6 matching bases. In germline, CDR1 is KGHSH, CDR2 LQKENI. The CDR3 extends over 15 amino acids. V was trimmed by 2 bases and J by 5 bases, leaving 15 bases between them. The CDR3 here is CASSPIGSEGETQYF. The CDR3 DNA follows: TGTGCCAGCTCACCAATCGGGAGTGAAGGGGAGACCCAGTACTTC.

The table lists this clonotype with a few counts. The chain combines TRBV10-3 with TRBJ2-7; D call uncertain. Between the trimmed V and J ends, which lost 0 bases and 0 bases, there was a span of 12 bases. Germline loops: CDR1 ENHRY, CDR2 SYGVKD. This CDR3 is 16 amino acids long. In nucleotides, the CDR3 is TGTGCCATCAGTGAGTCAACCCGATACCCCTCCTACGAGCAGTACTTC. It is translated as CAISESTRYPSYEQYF.

The chain links TRBV11-2 to TRBJ2-1; D gene ambiguous. This CDR3 comprises 14 residues. CDR1 and CDR2 from the germline V gene are SGHAT and FQNNGV. V gave up 1 base and J gave up 1 base, with 5 bases separating them. The CDR3 sequence is CASSLVASYNEQFF. Written as DNA, the CDR3 is TGTGCCAGCAGCTTAGTAGCTTCCTACAATGAGCAGTTCTTC.

The V gene is TRBV7-6, the J gene TRBJ2-2; no reliable D call. This CDR3 spans 17 amino acids. V gave up 0 bases and J gave up 3 bases, with 14 bases separating them. CDR1 is SGHVS and CDR2 is FNYEAQ in the germline V gene. CDR3 sequence (DNA): TGTGCCAGCAGCTTAGCGCTAGGCCGGAAGTACACCGGGGAGCTGTTTTTT. It is translated as CASSLALGRKYTGELFF.

The chain recombines TRBV24-1 with TRBJ1-2, with 10 bases identical to TRBD1. J lost 6 bases, V lost 4 bases, and 4 bases had no gene match. CDR3 size: 14 residues. The germline V gene has CDR1 KGHDR and CDR2 SFDVKD. CDR3: CATSERTGGDGYTF. The DNA of the CDR3 is TGTGCCACCAGTGAACGGACAGGGGGGGATGGCTACACCTTC.

This rearrangement joins TRBV18 to TRBJ1-1; weak D call: TRBD1 (5 bases). This CDR3 is built from 15 residues. Trimming cost V 5 bases and J 4 bases, with 17 bases left between them. Germline CDR1 and CDR2: KGHSH and LQKENI. Here the CDR3 reads CASSAEWGVGTEAFF. The CDR3 region has the DNA TGTGCCAGCTCAGCCGAGTGGGGGGTCGGCACTGAAGCTTTCTTT.

This clonotype has just a few counts. The rearrangement uses TRBV5-1 and TRBJ2-1; 11 bases match TRBD2. Germline V gives CDR1 SGHRS, CDR2 YFSETQ. This CDR3 is built from 16 residues. The ends lost 3 bases at V and 3 bases at J; junction bases unmatched: 5. The CDR3 bases are TGCGCCAGCAGCTCTAAACTAGCGGGAGACTACAATGAGCAGTTCTTC. This codes for CASSSKLAGDYNEQFF.

This sequence joins TRBV7-9 and TRBJ1-6, with D possibly TRBD1 on 5 matching bases. Germline CDR1 reads SEHNR; CDR2 reads FQNEAQ (reference sequence). This CDR3 comprises 14 residues. Trimming took 1 base from V and 10 from J, leaving 11 bases between them. The DNA for the CDR3 is TGTGCCAGCAGCTTAGAACAGGTCCGATCACCCCTCCACTTT. Protein sequence: CASSLEQVRSPLHF.